A selection of T cell receptor beta chains follows, all from one sample in a study of T-cell reconstitution after alpha-beta-depleted transplantation in children. TCRdb recomputed calls from the PCR reads with MiXCR, one row per CDR3 protein. The sample lists fewer than 25,000 distinct CDR3 sequences, roughly 10% occurring once. Sequences were derived from PBMCs from the stem cell graft donor, sampled from the stem cell graft. The receptors were gathered from a human donor who donated a stem cell graft to a child with chronic granulomatous disease. The CDR3 runs from the conserved cysteine through the conserved F or W. Size is omitted from some rows. Given values are once, few, many or a class for expanded clones.

v_call clone_size cdr3_aa
TRBV12-3/TRBV12-4 many CASSAGETQYF
TRBV7-9 many CASSSTRSGSATDTQYF
TRBV20-1 many CSARGGNGELFF
TRBV27 many CASRLTGGLGNSPLHF
TRBV5-1 . CASSLEGTGISYEQYF
TRBV6-4 few CASSDSSGSYNEQFF
TRBV29-1 once CSAGDGFYNEQFF
TRBV12-3/TRBV12-4 medium-sized CASRPTGVRSGNTIYF
TRBV7-9 many CAGGANYGYTF
TRBV7-2 many CASSLLQGNDGYTF
TRBV25-1 many CASSEGDEQFF
TRBV10-3 . CAISPGQDSTDTQYF
TRBV7-2 many CASSSISTDTQYF
TRBV4-3 . CASSQDLAGGLLSYEQYF
TRBV7-8 many CASSPWTGLNTEAFF
TRBV12-3/TRBV12-4 many CASSLNVATGELFF
TRBV7-9 many CASSLASGKNTEAFF
TRBV20-1 many CSARGRETYNEQFF
TRBV2 many CASSEVAGVETQYF
TRBV20-1 many CSASGLYNEQFF
TRBV20-1 many CSARSTVFYSRGEQFF
TRBV29-1 many CSAGGTWDQETQYF
TRBV19 . CASSVRDTGSETQYF
TRBV6-5 many CASIKSVVPPSTDTQYF
TRBV7-9 many CASSFGQGYEQYF
TRBV7-9 many CASSLTTGLNTEAFF
TRBV2 many CASSGDTNFPLNTGELFF
TRBV7-2 many CASSSSGTGNYEQYF
TRBV29-1 medium-sized CSVATNNYGYTF
TRBV9 many CASSVVEGGLISGRTEQFF
TRBV27 many CASTDRGRFSDTQYF
TRBV5-5 many CASSLEGTGARYGYTF